This is a list of T cell receptor beta chains from one sample in a study of Graves' ophthalmopathy and Graves' hyperthyroidism. TCRdb processed the multiplex PCR reads anew with MiXCR; each CDR3 protein has one entry. Among roughly 350,000 distinct CDR3 sequences listed, about a sixth were seen once. The specimen sequenced was peripheral blood. These receptors all come from an adult woman with stable Graves' hyperthyroidism. Each CDR3 is given with its conserved first and last residue. The D gene is left open where the match is weak. Size tells how often a clone was seen (once, few, many) or the class of an expanded clone, and some rows leave it out.

D: TRBD1
J: TRBJ1-1
V: TRBV6-5
size: many
CDR3: CASSSPRQGRTEAFF
DNA: TGTGCCAGCAGTTCGCCCAGACAGGGTCGGACTGAAGCTTTCTTT

D: NA
J: TRBJ1-1
V: TRBV29-1
size: many
CDR3: CSVEGLNTEAFF
DNA: TGCAGCGTTGAAGGCCTGAACACTGAAGCTTTCTTT

D: TRBD1
J: TRBJ1-1
V: TRBV30
size: many
CDR3: CAWSRPSGGAFF
DNA: TGTGCCTGGAGTAGGCCGTCAGGGGGGGCTTTCTTT

D: TRBD2
J: TRBJ2-7
V: TRBV29-1
size: NA
CDR3: CSVVGAGRYERYF
DNA: TGCAGCGTGGTGGGAGCGGGGCGATACGAGCGGTACTTC

D: NA
J: TRBJ1-5
V: TRBV6-1
size: many
CDR3: CASSEDPPGEMGQPQHF
DNA: TGTGCCAGCAGTGAAGATCCTCCAGGGGAGATGGGTCAGCCCCAGCATTTT

D: NA
J: TRBJ2-7
V: TRBV12-3/TRBV12-4
size: NA
CDR3: CASSLNPGNYEQYF
DNA: TGTGCCAGCAGTTTAAACCCGGGAAACTACGAGCAGTACTTC

D: TRBD2
J: TRBJ2-7
V: TRBV27
size: many
CDR3: CASSTLRLAGANYEQYF
DNA: TGTGCCAGCAGTACCCTACGACTAGCGGGAGCCAACTACGAGCAGTACTTC

D: TRBD1
J: TRBJ1-2
V: TRBV28
size: many
CDR3: CASNDRAYGYTF
DNA: TGTGCCAGCAACGACAGGGCGTATGGCTACACCTTC

D: NA
J: TRBJ1-3
V: TRBV28
size: many
CDR3: CASSQGGARGVSGNTIYF
DNA: TGTGCCAGCAGCCAAGGCGGAGCGCGGGGTGTCTCTGGAAACACCATATATTTT

D: NA
J: TRBJ2-7
V: TRBV5-5
size: few
CDR3: CASSPSVNEQYF
DNA: TGTGCCAGCAGCCCGTCCGTCAACGAGCAGTACTTC

D: NA
J: TRBJ2-2
V: TRBV20-1
size: NA
CDR3: CSARWPRGGYGELFF
DNA: TGCAGTGCTAGGTGGCCGCGGGGCGGGTACGGGGAGCTGTTTTTT

D: NA
J: TRBJ2-2
V: TRBV12-5
size: many
CDR3: CASGLKIAANTGELFF
DNA: TGTGCTAGTGGTTTGAAGATCGCGGCAAACACCGGGGAGCTGTTTTTT

D: NA
J: TRBJ1-2
V: TRBV11-2
size: NA
CDR3: CASSFSHDYGYTF
DNA: TGTGCCAGCAGCTTTTCCCACGACTATGGCTACACCTTC

D: TRBD2
J: TRBJ2-5
V: TRBV28
size: many
CDR3: CASSHGWRANSGETQYF
DNA: TGTGCCAGCAGCCATGGGTGGCGGGCAAATAGCGGGGAGACCCAGTACTTC

D: NA
J: TRBJ2-7
V: TRBV12-3/TRBV12-4
size: NA
CDR3: CASSVSSRGTYEQYF
DNA: TGTGCCAGCAGTGTCAGCAGCAGGGGTACCTACGAGCAGTACTTC

D: NA
J: TRBJ1-1
V: TRBV28
size: many
CDR3: CASRSDANTEAFF
DNA: TGTGCCAGCAGATCGGATGCGAACACTGAAGCTTTCTTT

D: TRBD1
J: TRBJ2-7
V: TRBV30
size: many
CDR3: CAWSTGGVSYEQYF
DNA: TGTGCCTGGAGTACAGGGGGCGTATCCTACGAGCAGTACTTC

D: TRBD1
J: TRBJ1-1
V: TRBV6-1
size: NA
CDR3: CASSNQPGQGNTEAFF
DNA: TGTGCCAGCAGTAATCAACCGGGACAGGGGAACACTGAAGCTTTCTTT

D: NA
J: TRBJ1-1
V: TRBV5-1
size: many
CDR3: CASSPGTAHRNTEAFF
DNA: TGCGCCAGCAGCCCCGGGACGGCGCACCGAAACACTGAAGCTTTCTTT

D: TRBD2
J: TRBJ2-7
V: TRBV7-6
size: many
CDR3: CASSLAPSGRVEQYF
DNA: TGTGCCAGCAGCTTAGCGCCTAGCGGGAGGGTTGAGCAGTACTTC

D: NA
J: TRBJ1-1
V: TRBV28
size: many
CDR3: CASSFPGFGTYEAFF
DNA: TGTGCCAGCAGTTTCCCGGGGTTCGGAACTTACGAAGCTTTCTTT

D: NA
J: TRBJ2-5
V: TRBV20-1
size: NA
CDR3: CSASPLDQETQYF
DNA: TGCAGTGCCAGCCCTTTAGACCAAGAGACCCAGTACTTC